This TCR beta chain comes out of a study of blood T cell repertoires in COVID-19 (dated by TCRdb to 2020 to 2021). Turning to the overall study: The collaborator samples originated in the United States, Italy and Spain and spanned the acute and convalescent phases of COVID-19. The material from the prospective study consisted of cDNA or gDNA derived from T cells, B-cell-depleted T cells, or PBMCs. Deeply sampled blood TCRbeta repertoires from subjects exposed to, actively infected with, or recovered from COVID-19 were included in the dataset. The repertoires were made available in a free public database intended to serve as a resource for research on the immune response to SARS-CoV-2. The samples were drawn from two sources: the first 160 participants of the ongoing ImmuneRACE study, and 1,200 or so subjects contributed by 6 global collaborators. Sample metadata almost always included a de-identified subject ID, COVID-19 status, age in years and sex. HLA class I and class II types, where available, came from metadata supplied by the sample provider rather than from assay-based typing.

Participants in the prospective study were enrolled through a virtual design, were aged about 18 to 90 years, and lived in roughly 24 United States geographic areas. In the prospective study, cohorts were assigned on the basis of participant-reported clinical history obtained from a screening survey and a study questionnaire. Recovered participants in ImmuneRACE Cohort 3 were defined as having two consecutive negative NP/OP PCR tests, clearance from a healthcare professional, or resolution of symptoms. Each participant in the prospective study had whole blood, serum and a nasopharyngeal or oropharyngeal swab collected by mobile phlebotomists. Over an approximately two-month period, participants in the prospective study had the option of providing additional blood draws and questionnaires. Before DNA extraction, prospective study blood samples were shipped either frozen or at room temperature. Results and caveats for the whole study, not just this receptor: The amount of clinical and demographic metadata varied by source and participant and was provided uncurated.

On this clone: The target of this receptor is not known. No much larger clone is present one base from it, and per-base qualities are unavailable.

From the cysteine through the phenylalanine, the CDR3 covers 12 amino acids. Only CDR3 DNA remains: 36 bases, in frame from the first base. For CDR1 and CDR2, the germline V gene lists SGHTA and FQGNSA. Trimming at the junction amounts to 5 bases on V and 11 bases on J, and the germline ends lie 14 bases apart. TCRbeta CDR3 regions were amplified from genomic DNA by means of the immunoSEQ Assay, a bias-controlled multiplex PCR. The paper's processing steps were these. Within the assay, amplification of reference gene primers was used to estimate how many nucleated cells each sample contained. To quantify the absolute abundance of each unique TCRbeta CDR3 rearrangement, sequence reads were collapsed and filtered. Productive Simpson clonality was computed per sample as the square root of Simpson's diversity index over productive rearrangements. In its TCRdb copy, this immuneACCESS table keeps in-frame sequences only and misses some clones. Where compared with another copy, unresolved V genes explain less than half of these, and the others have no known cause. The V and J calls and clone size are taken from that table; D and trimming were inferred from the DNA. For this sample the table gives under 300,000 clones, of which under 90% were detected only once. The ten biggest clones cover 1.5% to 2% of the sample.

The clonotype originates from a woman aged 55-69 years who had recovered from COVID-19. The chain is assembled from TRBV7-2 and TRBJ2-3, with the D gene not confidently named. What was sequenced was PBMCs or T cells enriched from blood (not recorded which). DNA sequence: TGTGCCAGCAGCCCCCCGGTAGCCGTGCAGTATTTT. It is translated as CASSPPVAVQYF.